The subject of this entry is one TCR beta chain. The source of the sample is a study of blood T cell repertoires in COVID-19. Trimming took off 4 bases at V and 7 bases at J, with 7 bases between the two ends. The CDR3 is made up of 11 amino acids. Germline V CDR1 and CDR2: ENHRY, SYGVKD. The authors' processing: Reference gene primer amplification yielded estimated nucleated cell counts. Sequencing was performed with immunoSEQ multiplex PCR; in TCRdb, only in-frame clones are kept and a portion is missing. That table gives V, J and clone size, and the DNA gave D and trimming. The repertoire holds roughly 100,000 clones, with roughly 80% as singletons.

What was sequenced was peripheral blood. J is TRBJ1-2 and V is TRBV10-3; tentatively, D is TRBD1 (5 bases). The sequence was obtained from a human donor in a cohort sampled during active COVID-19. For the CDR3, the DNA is TGTGCCATCAGTGGCGGGGCTGGCTACACCTTC. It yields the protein CAISGGAGYTF.